This T cell receptor beta chain was sequenced in a study of blood T cell repertoires in COVID-19. Across the whole study: PBMCs, B-cell-depleted T cells, or T cells were the source of the cDNA or gDNA that made up the material.

Participants were aged about 18 to 89 years from roughly 25 US areas. Membership in each cohort depended on participant-reported clinical history. In germline, CDR1 is SGHNT, CDR2 YYREEE (reference sequence). Trimming took 4 bases from V and 3 from J; bases not matched to a gene: 6. This CDR3 has 15 residues. Original handling: Scientists estimated how many nucleated cells there were by amplifying reference gene primers. The data were produced by immunoSEQ multiplex PCR, yet TCRdb's version contains in-frame clones alone and is incomplete. That table furnishes V, J and clone size, whereas the DNA furnished D and trimming. The table lists under 150,000 clones, around 86% of them singletons, with over 15% in the top ten. This clone was found a few times.

The material sequenced was PBMCs or T cells enriched from blood (not recorded which). The genes are TRBV5-4 and TRBJ2-7; 11 bases fit TRBD2. The receptor comes from a man aged 25 to 40 who had recovered from COVID-19. The CDR3 bases are TGTGCCAGCAGCATGACTAGCGGGGCCTACTACGAGCAGTACTTC. It is translated as CASSMTSGAYYEQYF.